This TCR beta chain was obtained from a study of cytomegalovirus exposure and HLA in healthy donors. Findings and caveats of the study: According to an earlier analysis, most TCR beta V segments yielded productive rearrangements about 87% or about 30% of the time.

CDR1 is SGHTA and CDR2 is FQGNSA in the germline V gene. CDR3 length equals 17 residues. Trimming left V 5 bases short and J 4 bases short, with 18 bases between. Notes on this clone: What it binds is unknown.

PCR amplification relied on 60 Vbeta primers (plus 13 Jbeta primers). Only in-frame clones appear in the TCRdb table, and some are missing; sequencing was by immunoSEQ multiplex PCR. The data show under 95,000 clones, 70% to 85% seen once. The sample comprised PBMCs. V is TRBV7-2 and J is TRBJ2-6, with D possibly being TRBD2 (5 bases). This receptor was identified in a young man in good health and CMV-seropositive. CDR3 bases: TGTGCCAGCAGCGCGAGCGGAGGCTCGGTGGGGGCCAACGTCCTGACTTTC. Translation gives CASSASGGSVGANVLTF. The complete variable domain, with remaining parts taken from reference TRBV7-2 and TRBJ2-6, reads GAGVSQSPSNKVTEKGKDVELRCDPISGHTALYWYRQSLGQGLEFLIYFQGNSAPDKSGLPSDRFSAERTGGSVSTLTIQRTQQEDSAVYLCASSASGGSVGANVLTFGAGSRLTVL.